The clone carrying this TCR beta chain was detected a few times. The antigen is undetermined. The data derive from a study of identical twins. Study conclusions and caveats: For cord blood, abundant beta clonotypes had fewer insertions, unlike memory repertoires, which showed none.

One entry per CDR3 protein results from TCRdb running MiXCR on the 5' RACE reads. The sample carries 200,000 to 250,000 distinct CDR3 sequences, roughly a tenth recorded once. Germline CDR1 and CDR2: DFQATT and SNEGSKA (reference sequence). V was trimmed by 7 bases and J by 0 bases, leaving 26 bases between them. The CDR3 is 18 amino acids. This chain connects TRBV20-1 to TRBJ2-3, with D perhaps being TRBD1 or TRBD2 (7 bases each). This TCR derives from a man aged 50-59 years in good health. Sequenced material: memory T cells sorted from blood. The CDR3 here is CSVRAIKLQGGSTDTQYF. The CDR3 DNA reads TGCAGTGTTCGCGCCATAAAACTGCAGGGGGGGAGCACAGATACGCAGTATTTT.